This TCR beta chain came from a study of blood T cell repertoires in COVID-19. At the level of the study: The samples span acute and convalescent COVID-19 from the United States, Italy and Spain. Sources were T cells, B-cell-depleted T cells, or PBMCs; the material itself was cDNA or gDNA.

CDR3 length: 13 residues. V was pared by 3 bases and J by 6 bases, with 11 bases between. From germline, CDR1 is MNHEY and CDR2 SMNVEV (reference sequence). Methods used by the authors: By means of reference gene primer amplification, nucleated cell counts were estimated. Using immunoSEQ multiplex PCR, the repertoire was profiled, and TCRdb retains in-frame clones only, with some absent. The DNA gave D and trimming, while V, J and clone size come from that table. The sample includes roughly 260,000 clones, about 89% seen only once; the top ten take over 7.5%. The source material was peripheral blood. The rearrangement joins TRBV27 to TRBJ1-2; possibly TRBD1 for D (5 bases). The source of this sequence is a middle-aged man who had recovered from COVID-19. The chain's CDR3 is CASSFGSRDGYTF. The DNA of the CDR3 is TGTGCCAGCAGTTTTGGGTCCAGGGATGGCTACACCTTC.